A selection of T cell receptor beta chains follows, all from one sample in a study of T cells in Graves' hyperthyroidism and ophthalmopathy. Using its own MiXCR run on the multiplex PCR reads, TCRdb lists one record per CDR3 protein. Counted here are around 700,000 distinct CDR3 sequences, approximately 19% occurring once; the ten biggest clones make up approximately 16%. The sequenced sample consisted of blood. All receptors come from a woman aged 50 to 65 with Graves' hyperthyroidism that later progressed to Graves' ophthalmopathy. Each CDR3 is given with its conserved first and last residue. D genes are given only for firm matches. The size field is filled for only some rows; it gives once, few, many or a size class.

j_call v_call clone_size d_call cdr3_nt cdr3_aa
TRBJ2-5 TRBV5-6 few NA TGTGCCAGCAGCGTCCGGGACAATCCGGCCCAGTACTTC CASSVRDNPAQYF
TRBJ2-3 TRBV11-2 many NA TGTGCCAGCAGCTTAGATTCCAGGACAGACACTAGCACAGATACGCAGTATTTT CASSLDSRTDTSTDTQYF
TRBJ2-2 TRBV19 NA TRBD2 TGTGCCAGTAGTAGCTATCCGGGACTAGCGGGACACACCGGGGAGCTGTTTTTT CASSSYPGLAGHTGELFF
TRBJ1-4 TRBV6-1 many NA TGTGCCAGCAGTTTGATCCAGGGTGGGGGTAATGAAAAACTGTTTTTT CASSLIQGGGNEKLFF
TRBJ2-3 TRBV9 NA NA TGTGCCAGCAGCAGGGGGGACAGAGTTAGCACAGATACGCAGTATTTT CASSRGDRVSTDTQYF
TRBJ2-2 TRBV10-3 few TRBD1 TGTGCCATCAGTCGTACAGGGGGCTTCGCCGGGGAGCTGTTTTTT CAISRTGGFAGELFF
TRBJ1-5 TRBV20-1 few TRBD1 TGCAGTGCCTCGACAGGGACGAGCAATCAGCCCCAGCATTTT CSASTGTSNQPQHF
TRBJ1-3 TRBV30 few NA TGTGCCTGGAGTACTCCAAACACCATATATTTT CAWSTPNTIYF
TRBJ2-3 TRBV12-3/TRBV12-4 many TRBD1 TGTGCCAGCAGTATCCGGGACAGGGTAGCAGATACGCAGTATTTT CASSIRDRVADTQYF
TRBJ2-7 TRBV19 NA NA TGTGCCAGTAGTATAGATGGCAAGTCCTACGAGCAGTACTTC CASSIDGKSYEQYF
TRBJ1-6 TRBV7-6 NA NA TGTGCCAGCAGGCAAAACCTCCGGGACACTAATTCACCCCTCCACTTT CASRQNLRDTNSPLHF
TRBJ2-1 TRBV9 NA NA TGTGCCAGCAGCGACGATACTAGTGCCCAGTCCTACAATGAGCAGTTCTTC CASSDDTSAQSYNEQFF
TRBJ1-2 TRBV9 NA NA TGTGCCAGCAGTGCGGGGTCGGGCAGGGACTATGGCTACACCTTC CASSAGSGRDYGYTF
TRBJ2-2 TRBV6-2/TRBV6-3 few NA TGTGCCAGCAGTGCTATAACCTCCGGGGAGCTGTTTTTT CASSAITSGELFF
TRBJ2-2 TRBV5-1 NA NA TGCGCCAGCAGCCATACGGGGGCAGGGGCGAACACCGGGGAGCTGTTTTTT CASSHTGAGANTGELFF
TRBJ1-2 TRBV5-4 NA NA TGTGCCAGCAGCTTGGTAGCCAGAAATGGCTACACCTTC CASSLVARNGYTF
TRBJ2-3 TRBV10-3 NA TRBD2 TGTGCCATCGGCCGACCCCCTAGCGGGGGGGCCCGGGATACGCAGTATTTT CAIGRPPSGGARDTQYF
TRBJ2-1 TRBV12-3/TRBV12-4 many NA TGTGCCAGCAGTGCCGTGGGCCCCAATGAGCAGTTCTTC CASSAVGPNEQFF
TRBJ1-2 TRBV6-5 NA TRBD1 TGTGCCAGCAGTTACTCCATAATCGCCGGGACAGATGGCTACACCTTC CASSYSIIAGTDGYTF
TRBJ2-7 TRBV12-3/TRBV12-4 few NA TGTGCCAGCGGCACAAGGAGGGCCGGAGAGCAGTACTTC CASGTRRAGEQYF
TRBJ2-2 TRBV6-1 few NA TGTGCCAGCGGGGAGGCCGGGGAGCTGTTTTTT CASGEAGELFF
TRBJ1-4 TRBV6-5 NA TRBD1 TGTGCCAGCAGTTACTGGCAGGGGGCTAATGAAAAACTGTTTTTT CASSYWQGANEKLFF
TRBJ2-7 TRBV20-1 NA NA TGCAGTGCTAGAGGTCAGGAGACCTACGAGCAGTACTTC CSARGQETYEQYF
TRBJ2-7 TRBV7-9 few NA TGTGCCAGCAGCCCCGGGGGAGCCTGGGGGGAGCAGTACTTC CASSPGGAWGEQYF
TRBJ2-2 TRBV7-2 few NA TGTGCCAGCAGCCGTGAGAACACCGGGGAGCTGTTTTTT CASSRENTGELFF
TRBJ1-5 TRBV19 many NA TGTGCCAGTAGTGTGAGGGGGAATCAGCCCCAGCATTTT CASSVRGNQPQHF
TRBJ2-2 TRBV20-1 few NA TGCAGTGCTAGGGCTTCGGGGGTAGATACCGGGGAGCTGTTTTTT CSARASGVDTGELFF
TRBJ1-5 TRBV6-1 NA NA TGTGCCAGCAGTGAACAGATCAATCAGCCCCAGCATTTT CASSEQINQPQHF
TRBJ1-2 TRBV18 NA TRBD1 TGTGCCAGCTCACCCCAACAGGGGGGGGGCGACGATGGCTACACCTTC CASSPQQGGGDDGYTF
TRBJ1-2 TRBV3-1 many NA TGTGCCAGCAGCCAAGATTCAGGGGGCTACACCTTC CASSQDSGGYTF
TRBJ1-2 TRBV5-1 once TRBD1 TGCGCCAGCAGCCCGGGGACAGGGGAATCCGGCTACACTTTC CASSPGTGESGYTF
TRBJ1-2 TRBV4-2 many NA TGTGCCAGCAGCCAAGATAACCCTAACTATGGCTACACCTTC CASSQDNPNYGYTF
TRBJ2-2 TRBV20-1 few NA TGCAGTGCTAGAATGAGAGAAAGAACCGGGGAGCTGTTTTTT CSARMRERTGELFF
TRBJ1-5 TRBV12-5 NA TRBD1 TGTGCTAGTGCCCCCGACAGGGTCGGACAGCCCCAGCATTTT CASAPDRVGQPQHF
TRBJ1-2 TRBV27 NA TRBD1 TGTGCCAGCAGTCCAGGGACAGGGGGCTTTGGCTACACCTTC CASSPGTGGFGYTF
TRBJ1-1 TRBV7-8 many NA TGTGCCAGCAGCCCGACGACAGCTGAAGCTTTCTTT CASSPTTAEAFF
TRBJ1-1 TRBV6-1 many NA TGTGCCAGCAGTGACCCCCCAGGGCTCACTGAAGCTTTCTTT CASSDPPGLTEAFF
TRBJ2-4 TRBV5-1 few NA TGCGCCAGCAGCTTGGACAGTCTAGCCAAAAACATTCAGTACTTC CASSLDSLAKNIQYF
TRBJ2-3 TRBV20-1 few NA TGCAGTGCTAGAGCGGGAGATACGCAGTATTTT CSARAGDTQYF
TRBJ2-2 TRBV12-3/TRBV12-4 NA TRBD2 TGTGCCAGCTCCACCTACGGGGGGGCTGGCGGGGAGCTGTTTTTT CASSTYGGAGGELFF
TRBJ2-3 TRBV4-1 NA NA TGCGCCAGCAGCACCTCGAATACCCCTAACCCAGATACGCAGTATTTT CASSTSNTPNPDTQYF
TRBJ2-7 TRBV25-1 NA TRBD1 TGTGCCAGCAGTGACCTCATGGGGGAGACAGGGCTCTTTTACGAGCAGTACTTC CASSDLMGETGLFYEQYF
TRBJ1-5 TRBV6-1 NA NA TGTGCCAGCAGCGATCCCGGGGCCTCCAATCAGCCCCAGCATTTT CASSDPGASNQPQHF
TRBJ2-5 TRBV12-3/TRBV12-4 many TRBD1 TGTGCCAGCAGTTTAACGGGACAGGGGGAAGAGACCCAGTACTTC CASSLTGQGEETQYF
TRBJ2-1 TRBV9 NA NA TGTGCCAGCAGCGTAGACAACTTCAATGAGCAGTTCTTC CASSVDNFNEQFF
TRBJ1-5 TRBV3-1 many TRBD1 TGTGCCAGCAGCAACCGGGACAGGGATGGGGGCAATCAGCCCCAGCATTTT CASSNRDRDGGNQPQHF
TRBJ1-4 TRBV6-1 few TRBD1 TGTGCCAGCAGTCTACACAGGGGAGTTGAAAAACTGTTTTTT CASSLHRGVEKLFF
TRBJ1-6 TRBV2 NA NA TGTGCCAGCAGTGAAGTGGGGGCCGGTAATTCACCCCTCCACTTT CASSEVGAGNSPLHF
TRBJ1-5 TRBV6-1 few NA TGTGCCAGCAGTGGCCCAGGAGCGGGGAGCAATCAGCCCCAGCATTTT CASSGPGAGSNQPQHF
TRBJ1-5 TRBV6-1 few NA TGTGCCAGCACCCACCGGGACGCAAATTATAGCAATCAGCCCCAGCATTTT CASTHRDANYSNQPQHF
TRBJ2-4 TRBV9 NA NA TGTGCCAGCAGCGACGAGAAAAACATTCAGTACTTC CASSDEKNIQYF
TRBJ1-1 TRBV18 many NA TGTGCCAGCTCACCCTCCCCAATTCCCACTGAAGCTTTCTTT CASSPSPIPTEAFF
TRBJ2-6 TRBV7-2 few NA TGTGCCAGCAGCTTATGGCAGGACATCTCTGGGGCCAACGTCCTGACTTTC CASSLWQDISGANVLTF
TRBJ2-5 TRBV4-1 NA TRBD1 TGCGCCAGCAGCCAAGACGAGACAGGGCTGGAAGAGGCCCAGTACTTC CASSQDETGLEEAQYF
TRBJ2-3 TRBV7-9 many NA TGTGCCAGCAGCTTAGAGGAGCAGGTGAATACGCAGTATTTT CASSLEEQVNTQYF
TRBJ1-2 TRBV2 many NA TGTGCCAGCAGTATCAGGGTTGGCTACACCTTC CASSIRVGYTF
TRBJ2-1 TRBV7-9 NA NA TGTGCCAGCAGCAGACAGGCCAATGAGCAGTTCTTC CASSRQANEQFF
TRBJ2-3 TRBV19 few NA TGTGCCAGTAGTACGGGGCAAATTAGCACAGATACGCAGTATTTT CASSTGQISTDTQYF
TRBJ1-3 TRBV6-1 NA NA TGTGCCAGCAGTAGGGGACACCGTGGAAACACCATATATTTT CASSRGHRGNTIYF
TRBJ2-5 TRBV10-3 NA TRBD1 TGTGCCATCAGTGGGTCCCAGCCGGGACAGGGGTTGCAAGAGACCCAGTACTTC CAISGSQPGQGLQETQYF